Shown below are 2 T cell receptor beta chains from a single sample sequenced in a study of blood T cell repertoires in COVID-19 (dated by TCRdb to 2020 to 2021). Receptor libraries were prepared by the immunoSEQ multiplex PCR assay. TCRdb took this table from immuneACCESS and kept in-frame rearrangements with V and J called. Such tables lack part of the clones; where checked against another copy, unresolved V genes explain under half of the gap, and the rest is unexplained. Recorded for this sample are 250,000 or so clones; 85% to 90% of them occurred a single time. The top ten clones comprise approximately 1.6% of the sample. Sequencing was done on a sample of peripheral blood. These receptors were taken from a woman in her thirties or forties who had recovered from COVID-19.

The chain carries TRBV4-1 and TRBJ2-1; D might be TRBD1 (5 bases). This CDR3 has 14 residues. CDR1 and CDR2 (germline): MGHRA, YSYEKL. The V and J ends lost 0 bases and 9 bases respectively, with 12 bases between them. The CDR3 protein is CASSQEYFRGEQFF. CDR3 DNA: TGCGCCAGCAGCCAAGAATATTTTAGGGGTGAGCAGTTCTTC.

This chain links TRBV7-8 with TRBJ2-2, with a tentative D call TRBD2 (5 bases). CDR1 and CDR2 from the germline V gene are SGHVS and FQNEAQ. The CDR3 is 16 amino acids. V lost 5 bases and J lost 1, with 14 bases in between. Here the CDR3 DNA reads TGTGCCAGCAGCGATTATCGTGAGGGGAACACCGGGGAGCTGTTTTTT. Encoded protein: CASSDYREGNTGELFF.